This T cell receptor (beta chain) came from a study of blood T cell repertoires in COVID-19. Study summary: T cells, B-cell-depleted T cells, or PBMCs supplied cDNA or gDNA.

In the original processing: Nucleated cell counts were estimated from reference gene primer amplification. Assay used: immunoSEQ multiplex PCR; TCRdb lists only in-frame clones, some missing. V, J and clone size reflect that table, while D and trimming were determined from the DNA. The sample includes approximately 130,000 clones, 88% of them seen just once. Looked up from germline, CDR1 is LNHDA and CDR2 is SQIVND (reference sequence). Trimming took off 3 bases at V and 1 base at J, with 9 bases between the two ends. The CDR3 is made up of 14 amino acids. This chain connects TRBV19 to TRBJ1-1, with unresolved D. This sequence originates from a human donor in a cohort sampled during active COVID-19. The material sequenced was peripheral blood. The CDR3 DNA reads TGTGCCAGTAGTATCCAACGAGGGAACACTGAAGCTTTCTTT. Translation gives CASSIQRGNTEAFF.